This entry features one TCR beta chain sequence. Its matching antigen is unknown. Only in-frame clones appear in the TCRdb table, and some are missing; sequencing was by immunoSEQ multiplex PCR. The sample records approximately 92,000 clones, 90% to 95% being singletons. Germline loops: CDR1 MNHEY, CDR2 SVGAGI. Deletions cut 4 bases from V and 2 bases from J, with 11 bases between. The CDR3 spans 14 residues. The data derive from a study of T cell responses to AZD1222 COVID-19 vaccine. The wider study: Some second doses came at about 4 weeks and others at about 12 weeks; these were pooled.

Study observations and caveats: Without day 14 samples, only post-peak T cell repertoires were studied. Donors in the cohort were predominantly white British and more often female, and clonal diversity was possibly underestimated. Unmutated regions of variants are reportedly targeted by nearly half of spike-specific TCRs.

This chain uses TRBV6-5 with TRBJ1-1, with D maybe TRBD1 (5 bases). The sample was peripheral blood, taken on day 0 of AZD1222 vaccination. This TCR came from an adult in good health. The CDR3 nucleotides read TGTGCCAGCAGTTCTAGACAGACTAACACTGAAGCTTTCTTT. Encoded protein: CASSSRQTNTEAFF.